This passage covers 4 T cell receptor beta chains from one sample sequenced in a study of identical twins listed by TCRdb under 2016. Preparation of the library involved 5' RACE. TCRdb names Illumina HiSeq 2000 as the instrument used. Through fastp at Q25 and MiXCR, TCRdb rebuilt clones from the public reads, retaining in-frame beta chains. Rows with a matching CDR3 protein are joined into one entry that keeps the most common DNA and genes. In all, the sample holds about 260,000 distinct CDR3 sequences, and 5.5% to 7% of those were seen once. Of the sample, roughly 3.4% is held by the ten largest clones. These data are also associated with another study on yellow fever vaccine responses in identical twins.

The sequenced sample consisted of memory (CD45RO+) T cells sorted from blood. The cell subset or site label, as the study defines it: CD45RO+ enriched T cells. Receptors were obtained from a young woman in good health.

This clonotype was recorded at least ten times. The chain recombines TRBV7-2 with TRBJ2-1; 12 nucleotides match TRBD1. This CDR3 spans 15 amino acids. Germline CDR1 is SGHTA and CDR2 is FQGNSA. The trim removed 5 bases at V and 8 bases at J, leaving 7 bases unmatched. CDR3 sequence: CASSQGQGAFYEQFF. The CDR3 DNA sequence: TGTGCCAGCAGCCAGGGACAGGGGGCTTTCTATGAGCAGTTCTTC.

Many counts were recorded for this clonotype. The rearrangement joins TRBV28 to TRBJ2-7; D assignment may be TRBD1 or TRBD2 (5 bases each). The germline gives CDR1 MDHEN, CDR2 SYDVKM. This CDR3 is 14 amino acids long. Trimming removed 4 bases from V and 1 base from J, with 11 bases in between. CDR3 loop: CASSSVGESYEQYV. In DNA, the CDR3 is TGTGCCAGCAGTTCGGTGGGGGAGTCCTACGAGCAGTACGTC.

The rearrangement uses TRBV28 and TRBJ2-7, with D perhaps being TRBD1 or TRBD2 (7 bases each). Trimming left V 5 bases short and J 4 bases short, with 18 bases between. The V gene's germline CDR1 is MDHEN and CDR2 SYDVKM. The CDR3 covers 15 residues. The CDR3 loop is CASSTRRQGGYEQYF. The CDR3 coding sequence is TGTGCCAGCAGTACTCGTCGACAGGGAGGGTACGAGCAGTACTTC.

The chain employs TRBV5-6 and TRBJ1-1, with D unresolved. The ends were cut back, 3 bases at V and 6 bases at J, with 6 bases in the middle. The germline V gene encodes CDR1 SGHDT and CDR2 YYEEEE. The CDR3 runs to 11 residues. The DNA of the CDR3 is TGTGCCAGCAGCTCCCTGGCTGAAGCTTTCTTT. Translation: CASSSLAEAFF. Full variable domain (outside the CDR3, taken from reference TRBV5-6 and TRBJ1-1): DAGVTQSPTHLIKTRGQQVTLRCSPKSGHDTVSWYQQALGQGPQFIFQYYEEEERQRGNFPDRFSGHQFPNYSSELNVNALLLGDSALYLCASSSLAEAFFGQGTRLTVV.